Listed below are T cell receptor beta chains from one sample, sequenced in a study of cytomegalovirus exposure and HLA in healthy donors. The table came from immunoSEQ multiplex PCR; TCRdb's copy has only in-frame clones and leaves some out. The sample carries roughly 100,000 clones, more than 65% recorded once. The sequencing input was PBMCs. These receptors originate from a woman younger than 30 in good health and CMV-seropositive. Both conserved end residues are part of each CDR3.

v_call: TRBV5-1
j_call: TRBJ1-3
cdr3_aa: CASSAVGQGLFGNTIYF

v_call: TRBV27
j_call: TRBJ1-2
cdr3_aa: CAVGGGWGYTF

v_call: TRBV18
j_call: TRBJ2-7
cdr3_aa: CASSGDGGSSYEQYF

v_call: TRBV19
j_call: TRBJ1-5
cdr3_aa: CASSMGQYDQPQHF

v_call: TRBV7-2
j_call: TRBJ1-1
cdr3_aa: CAGGVQGPTEAFF

v_call: TRBV7-2
j_call: TRBJ2-7
cdr3_aa: CASSLNRGTYEQYF

v_call: TRBV10-3
j_call: TRBJ2-7
cdr3_aa: CAIRGPGLPYEQYF

v_call: TRBV11-2
j_call: TRBJ2-1
cdr3_aa: CASSLGGGPFNEQFF

v_call: TRBV9
j_call: TRBJ2-2
cdr3_aa: CASSETGANTGELFF

v_call: TRBV7-2
j_call: TRBJ2-1
cdr3_aa: CASSLDWTSGRDEQFF

v_call: TRBV5-1
j_call: TRBJ2-5
cdr3_aa: CASSSGTSGGKETQYF

v_call: TRBV6-5
j_call: TRBJ1-2
cdr3_aa: CASSYHGTGESYTF

v_call: TRBV7-9
j_call: TRBJ2-3
cdr3_aa: CASSSKGTYSTDTQYF

v_call: TRBV19
j_call: TRBJ2-5
cdr3_aa: CASGKGAETQYF

v_call: TRBV4-2
j_call: TRBJ1-1
cdr3_aa: CASSQDGPSFF

v_call: TRBV29-1
j_call: TRBJ2-7
cdr3_aa: CSGTSGDEQYF

v_call: TRBV27
j_call: TRBJ2-7
cdr3_aa: CASKRVRAGNYEQYF

v_call: TRBV4-2
j_call: TRBJ2-7
cdr3_aa: CASSQGQGDNSYEQYF

v_call: TRBV25-1
j_call: TRBJ2-1
cdr3_aa: CASSEDYPSYNEQFF

v_call: TRBV7-9
j_call: TRBJ2-3
cdr3_aa: CASSLGLAADTQYF

v_call: TRBV7-9
j_call: TRBJ1-4
cdr3_aa: CASSVLQGAYYEKLFF

v_call: TRBV19
j_call: TRBJ1-1
cdr3_aa: CASSREGLNTEAFF

v_call: TRBV12-2
j_call: TRBJ2-7
cdr3_aa: CASRLAVPIDREYEQYF

v_call: TRBV28
j_call: TRBJ1-1
cdr3_aa: CASRGGKPLGAFF

v_call: TRBV7-2
j_call: TRBJ2-7
cdr3_aa: CASSYYYEQYF

v_call: TRBV4-3
j_call: TRBJ1-5
cdr3_aa: CASSHYGRDQPQHF

v_call: TRBV7-2
j_call: TRBJ2-3
cdr3_aa: CASSFDYTDTQYF

v_call: TRBV7-2
j_call: TRBJ1-3
cdr3_aa: CASSLGIGQGAGNTIYF

v_call: TRBV30
j_call: TRBJ2-7
cdr3_aa: CAWRQTGGARYEQYF

v_call: TRBV11-2
j_call: TRBJ2-3
cdr3_aa: CASSLDWQGARGTQYF

v_call: TRBV5-1
j_call: TRBJ2-2
cdr3_aa: CASSLQSGLAGTGGELFF

v_call: TRBV11-2
j_call: TRBJ2-7
cdr3_aa: CASSPRAGVEQYF

v_call: TRBV9
j_call: TRBJ2-1
cdr3_aa: CASSLGTSGGPYNEQFF

v_call: TRBV6-5
j_call: TRBJ2-7
cdr3_aa: CASSYRRDGKRYF

v_call: TRBV5-4
j_call: TRBJ1-1
cdr3_aa: CASSLGGQGATEAFF

v_call: TRBV7-2
j_call: TRBJ1-1
cdr3_aa: CASSLTRDTTEAFF

v_call: TRBV5-1
j_call: TRBJ1-3
cdr3_aa: CASSYTGIPGNTIYF

v_call: TRBV25-1
j_call: TRBJ1-5
cdr3_aa: CASSDRGSNQPQHF

v_call: TRBV28
j_call: TRBJ1-5
cdr3_aa: CASSFPRVISNQPQHF

v_call: TRBV23-1
j_call: TRBJ2-3
cdr3_aa: CASSQSGELAGAFRPDTQYF

v_call: TRBV12-5
j_call: TRBJ2-4
cdr3_aa: CASGFRSAGDNIRKNIQYF